This T cell receptor beta chain was sequenced during a study of T-cell memory formation after mild COVID-19. Background on the study: Among the donors, TCR clusters were largely specific to each donor. Study-wide results and caveats: Pre-infection memory already had some responding clones, implying cross-reactive memory joined.

This clonotype was counted only a few times. Its matching antigen is unknown. Employing constant-segment primers, 5'RACE generated TCR alpha and TCR beta cDNA libraries bearing sample barcodes and UMIs. TCRdb analysed the 5' RACE reads with MiXCR anew, one entry per CDR3 protein. The sample has around 420,000 distinct CDR3 sequences, approximately 25% seen once. The specimen was PBMCs or a T cell subset sorted from them (not recorded which). This clonotype was sampled from an adult woman who had mild COVID-19 (a few samples of this study predate the infection). Cell type and time point are not known.

The CDR3 loop is CASSSYQGKGNEKLFF. The CDR3 nucleotides are TGTGCCAGCAGCTCTTACCAAGGGAAGGGTAATGAAAAACTGTTTTTT. The V gene is TRBV7-9, the J gene TRBJ1-4; D unresolved. The CDR3 has 16 residues. Germline V lookup: CDR1 SEHNR, CDR2 FQNEAQ (reference sequence). The V end was cut by 4 bases, the J end by 4 bases, with 16 bases between.